What follows are 19 T cell receptor beta chains derived from one specimen sequenced in a study of cytomegalovirus exposure and HLA in healthy donors. 13 Jbeta primers and 60 Vbeta primers were used for the PCR. Clones were sequenced by immunoSEQ multiplex PCR, and TCRdb holds only the in-frame ones, with some missing. The sample table includes 100,000 to 150,000 clones. What was sequenced was PBMCs. The source of these receptors is a man aged 25 to 40 in good health and CMV-seronegative.

The chain couples TRBV10-3 to TRBJ1-3; D uncertain. The CDR3 runs 15 residues. The germline V and J ends were trimmed by 2 bases and 0 bases, with 8 bases remaining between them. Germline V CDR1 and CDR2: ENHRY, SYGVKD. The chain's CDR3 is CAISEPQNSGNTIYF. The CDR3 nucleotides are TGTGCCATCAGTGAGCCTCAGAACTCTGGAAACACCATATATTTT.

The chain couples TRBV4-3 to TRBJ2-6, with 7 bases identical to TRBD2. Germline V CDR1 and CDR2: LGHNA, YSLEER. The J segment lost 4 bases and the V segment lost 4 bases, leaving 7 bases of the junction unmatched. The CDR3 runs to 16 residues. CDR3 sequence: CASSLGLVSGANVLTF. Written as DNA, the CDR3 is TGCGCCAGCAGCCTTGGACTAGTCTCAGGGGCCAACGTCCTGACTTTC.

The J gene is TRBJ2-2, the V gene TRBV25-1; TRBD1 aligns across 7 bases. Germline V CDR1 and CDR2: MGHDK, SYGVNS. This CDR3 is built from 17 residues. With 4 bases clipped from V and 3 bases from J, the junction kept 11 bases outside the gene matches. The CDR3 protein is CASSATTGTADTGELFF. In nucleotides, the CDR3 is TGTGCCAGCAGTGCGACAACCGGGACAGCGGACACCGGGGAGCTGTTTTTT.

The chain combines TRBV28 with TRBJ1-1, with 12 bases that match TRBD1. Germline lookup yields CDR1 MDHEN and CDR2 SYDVKM. The ends lost 2 bases at V and 5 bases at J; junction bases unmatched: 12. The CDR3 runs to 18 residues. CDR3 loop: CASSLHPGQGARRTEAFF. The CDR3, as DNA: TGTGCCAGCAGTTTACATCCGGGACAGGGGGCCAGAAGGACTGAAGCTTTCTTT. Based on the CDR3 plus reference TRBV28 and TRBJ1-1, the full variable domain is DVKVTQSSRYLVKRTGEKVFLECVQDMDHENMFWYRQDPGLGLRLIYFSYDVKMKEKGDIPEGYSVSREKKERFSLILESASTNQTSMYLCASSLHPGQGARRTEAFFGQGTRLTVV.

The chain is built from TRBV4-1 and TRBJ2-1; 9 positions agree with TRBD2. CDR3 size: 16 residues. CDR1 and CDR2 from the germline V gene are MGHRA and YSYEKL. Trimming removed 1 base from V and 6 bases from J; junction bases left unmatched: 7. Here the CDR3 reads CASSQVGSGSFNEQFF. The CDR3 nucleotides are TGCGCCAGCAGCCAAGTGGGTAGCGGGAGTTTCAATGAGCAGTTCTTC.

The rearrangement joins TRBV7-2 to TRBJ2-5; 8 nucleotides match TRBD1. This CDR3 has 15 amino acids. CDR1 is SGHTA, CDR2 FQGNSA, per germline. V shed 1 base, J shed 0 bases, and the junction held 1 base outside the gene matches. CDR3 region: CASSLEDRDQETQYF. CDR3 in DNA: TGTGCCAGCAGCTTAGAGGACAGGGACCAAGAGACCCAGTACTTC.

This chain connects TRBV7-3 to TRBJ1-3; no clear D. The CDR3 contains 13 residues. V lost 5 bases and J lost 4, with 9 bases in between. The germline V gene has CDR1 SGHTA and CDR2 FQGTGA. CDR3 sequence (DNA): TGTGCCAGCAGCCCAGGCCTCGGAAACACCATATATTTT. Its translation: CASSPGLGNTIYF.

The genes are TRBV11-2 and TRBJ2-7; D gene ambiguous. The CDR3 spans 19 residues. Trimming shortened V by 0 bases and J by 1 base, and 22 bases separated the two germline ends. Per germline, CDR1 SGHAT and CDR2 FQNNGV. The CDR3 DNA follows: TGTGCCAGCAGCTTAGATACGGGTCACTTAGGTCGGCCATCCTACGAGCAGTACTTC. Translated, it gives CASSLDTGHLGRPSYEQYF. The full variable domain, its missing parts supplied by reference TRBV11-2 and TRBJ2-7, is EAGVAQSPRYKIIEKRQSVAFWCNPISGHATLYWYQQILGQGPKLLIQFQNNGVVDDSQLPKDRFSAERLKGVDSTLKIQPAKLEDSAVYLCASSLDTGHLGRPSYEQYFGPGTRLTVT.

This chain joins TRBV11-1 and TRBJ2-3; the match to TRBD1 covers 8 bases. V was pared by 5 bases and J by 3 bases, with 4 bases of the junction left unmatched. Germline-derived CDR1 and CDR2 are SGHAT and FQDESV (reference sequence). The CDR3 covers 14 residues. DNA of the CDR3: TGTGCCAGCAGCCAGGACAGGGAAACAGATACGCAGTATTTT. Protein sequence: CASSQDRETDTQYF.

This rearrangement joins TRBV5-1 to TRBJ2-7, with TRBD2 as a possible D gene (8 bases). Germline CDR1 and CDR2: SGHRS and YFSETQ. The CDR3 is made up of 16 amino acids. With 1 base removed from V and 1 base from J, the gap between germline ends came to 15 bases. CDR3: CASSLQGGLESYEQYF. The CDR3 bases are TGCGCCAGCAGCTTGCAGGGGGGACTAGAGTCCTACGAGCAGTACTTC.

With regard to this clone: The sample carries other DNA sequences with the same CDR3. This sequence joins TRBV5-6 and TRBJ2-7; 8 bases align to TRBD1. CDR1 and CDR2 from the germline V gene are SGHDT and YYEEEE. Trimming took 6 bases from V and 2 from J; bases not matched to a gene: 10. This CDR3 contains 15 residues. Written as DNA, the CDR3 is TGTGCCAGCATCGGAACCCGGGACAGGCCCTACGAGCAGTACTTC. It codes for CASIGTRDRPYEQYF.

The CDR3 DNA sequence: TGTGCCTGGAGTTCCCCCGAAGGGGCCGGCAGGAACACTGAAGCTTTCTTT. Translation gives CAWSSPEGAGRNTEAFF. This chain joins TRBV30 and TRBJ1-1; D perhaps matches TRBD1 (5 bases). The V end was cut by 2 bases, the J end by 1 base, with 20 bases between. This CDR3 contains 17 residues. Germline CDR1 reads GTSNPN; CDR2 reads SVGIG (reference sequence).

The genes are TRBV2 and TRBJ2-5; TRBD1 matches 8 bases. The better agreement between TRBJ2-7 and the DNA end casts doubt on the J call. Germline V gives CDR1 SNHLY, CDR2 FYNNEI. CDR3 length equals 14 residues. The CDR3 DNA follows: TGTGCCAGCATATTGGACAGGGCGCGGGGCGAGCAGTACTTC. Amino acid sequence: CASILDRARGEQYF.

The genes are TRBV5-1 and TRBJ2-1, with 9 bases aligning to TRBD1. Germline V CDR1 and CDR2: SGHRS, YFSETQ. The CDR3 covers 16 residues. The trim removed 5 bases at V and 2 bases at J, leaving 8 bases unmatched. In DNA, the CDR3 is TGCGCCAGCAGAATTCCCGGGACAGGGCCCTACAATGAGCAGTTCTTC. Protein: CASRIPGTGPYNEQFF.

This chain links TRBV30 with TRBJ2-7; 7 bases are a match to TRBD2. Trimming at V came to 5 bases and at J to 1 base, leaving 8 bases not matched to a gene. There are 14 residues in the CDR3. Germline CDR1 GTSNPN, CDR2 SVGIG (reference sequence). CDR3 region: CAWGSGTLSYEQYF. The CDR3 DNA reads TGTGCCTGGGGAAGCGGGACCCTTTCCTACGAGCAGTACTTC.

The V and J genes are TRBV4-2 and TRBJ1-4, with D perhaps TRBD1 (5 bases). Between the trimmed V and J ends, which lost 0 bases and 8 bases, there was a span of 13 bases. The germline CDR1 and CDR2 sequences are LGHNA and YNFKEQ. The CDR3 length is 15 residues. Here the CDR3 DNA reads TGTGCCAGCAGCCAAGACGGGGGACCAGCCGAAAAACTGTTTTTT. Amino acid sequence: CASSQDGGPAEKLFF.

The chain employs TRBV5-6 and TRBJ2-7; D ambiguous. Trimming removed 0 bases at V and 0 bases at J, with 13 bases between. CDR3 length: 16 amino acids. Germline V gives CDR1 SGHDT, CDR2 YYEEEE. The CDR3 DNA reads TGTGCCAGCAGCTTGGCCCCCGCAATGAGCTCCTACGAGCAGTACTTC. It specifies CASSLAPAMSSYEQYF.

J is TRBJ2-2 and V is TRBV5-4, with TRBD1 as a possible D gene (6 bases). The CDR3 extends over 17 amino acids. Trimming shortened V by 4 bases and J by 5 bases, and 21 bases separated the two germline ends. Germline CDR1 is SGHNT and CDR2 is YYREEE (reference sequence). Here the CDR3 reads CASSTSFRQVETGELFF. Here the CDR3 DNA reads TGTGCCAGCAGCACCTCGTTCAGACAGGTTGAGACCGGGGAGCTGTTTTTT.

This chain uses TRBV19 with TRBJ2-1, with 9 bases aligning to TRBD1. Germline V gene sequence: CDR1 LNHDA, CDR2 SQIVND (reference sequence). V was pared by 5 bases and J by 5 bases, with 10 bases of the junction left unmatched. The CDR3 extends over 16 amino acids. The CDR3 loop is CASSQTGTGTNNEQFF. CDR3 DNA: TGTGCCAGTAGTCAAACCGGGACAGGGACTAACAATGAGCAGTTCTTC. Filled out from reference TRBV19 and TRBJ2-1, the complete variable domain reads DGGITQSPKYLFRKEGQNVTLSCEQNLNHDAMYWYRQDPGQGLRLIYYSQIVNDFQKGDIAEGYSVSREKKESFPLTVTSAQKNPTAFYLCASSQTGTGTNNEQFFGPGTRLTVL.